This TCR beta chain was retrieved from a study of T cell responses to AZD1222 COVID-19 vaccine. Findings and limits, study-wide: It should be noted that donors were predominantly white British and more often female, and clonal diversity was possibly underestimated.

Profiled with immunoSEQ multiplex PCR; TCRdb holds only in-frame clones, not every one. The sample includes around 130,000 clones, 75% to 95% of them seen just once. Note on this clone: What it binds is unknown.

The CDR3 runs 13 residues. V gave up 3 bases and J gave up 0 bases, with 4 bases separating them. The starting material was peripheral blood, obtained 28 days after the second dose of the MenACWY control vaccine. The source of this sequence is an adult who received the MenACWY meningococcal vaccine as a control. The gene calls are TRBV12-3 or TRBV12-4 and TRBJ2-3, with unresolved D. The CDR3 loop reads CASSFASTDTQYF. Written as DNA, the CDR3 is TGTGCCAGCAGTTTCGCCAGCACAGATACGCAGTATTTT.